The 27 T cell receptor beta chains reported below all come from one sample, sequenced in a study of T cell responses to AZD1222 COVID-19 vaccine. Measured with immunoSEQ multiplex PCR; TCRdb has only the in-frame clones, and not every one. The data show around 100,000 clones, 88% seen once. The sample here was peripheral blood, taken 28 days after the second AZD1222 dose. These receptors came from an adult who received the AZD1222 COVID-19 vaccine.

The rearrangement uses TRBV6-2 or TRBV6-3 and TRBJ2-3; the match to TRBD1 covers 10 bases. The V gene's germline CDR1 is MNHEY and CDR2 SVGEGT. Unmatched junction bases numbered 9, after V lost 2 bases and J lost 7 bases. This CDR3 has 16 amino acids. CDR3 DNA: TGTGCCAGCAGTTACGATGACAGGGGGCGCATGTATACGCAGTATTTT. Amino acids: CASSYDDRGRMYTQYF.

The V gene is TRBV27, the J gene TRBJ1-4, with D hard to call. The CDR3 contains 13 residues. Germline V gives CDR1 MNHEY, CDR2 SMNVEV (reference sequence). V was shortened by 5 bases and J by 5 bases, with 9 bases between the two germline ends. DNA of the CDR3: TGTGCCAGCAGTCCGCGTGCGAATGAAAAACTGTTTTTT. Encoded protein: CASSPRANEKLFF. Using reference TRBV27 and TRBJ1-4 for the parts outside the CDR3, the full variable domain is EAQVTQNPRYLITVTGKKLTVTCSQNMNHEYMSWYRQDPGLGLRQIYYSMNVEVTDKGDVPEGYKVSRKEKRNFPLILESPSPNQTSLYFCASSPRANEKLFFGSGTQLSVL.

The rearrangement joins TRBV4-2 to TRBJ1-3; TRBD1 might be the D (6 bases). The CDR3 loop spans 17 amino acids. Between the trimmed V and J ends, which lost 0 bases and 0 bases, there was a span of 12 bases. The germline CDR1 and CDR2 sequences are LGHNA and YNFKEQ. The CDR3, as DNA: TGTGCCAGCAGCCAAGATGTGGGCAGGGGCTCTGGAAACACCATATATTTT. It yields the protein CASSQDVGRGSGNTIYF.

V usage is TRBV11-2 and J usage is TRBJ2-2, with D possibly TRBD1 on 6 matching bases. The CDR3 loop spans 14 amino acids. Deletions cut 9 bases from V and 0 bases from J, with 11 bases between. Per germline, CDR1 SGHAT and CDR2 FQNNGV. The CDR3 DNA reads TGTGCCAGGAGACAGGCCACGAACACCGGGGAGCTGTTTTTT. It yields the protein CARRQATNTGELFF.

V gene TRBV9 combines with J gene TRBJ2-1, with 10 positions matching TRBD1. This CDR3 has 14 amino acids. V trimming: 6 bases; J trimming: 4 bases; junction bases outside the gene matches: 4. The germline CDR1 and CDR2 sequences are SGDLS and YYNGEE. The CDR3 region is CASNDRGLYNEQFF. CDR3 coding DNA: TGTGCCAGCAATGACAGGGGGCTTTACAATGAGCAGTTCTTC.

The V gene is TRBV28, the J gene TRBJ2-3, with D perhaps matching TRBD1 (5 bases). Trimming took off 6 bases at V and 14 bases at J, with 18 bases between the two ends. The CDR3 loop spans 12 amino acids. Germline CDR1 and CDR2: MDHEN and SYDVKM. Here the CDR3 reads CASRPTEEGMYF. In DNA, the CDR3 is TGTGCCAGCAGACCGACAGAGGAAGGGATGTATTTT.

The rearrangement uses TRBV5-1 and TRBJ2-5; 9 nucleotides line up with TRBD2. Germline V gene lookup returns CDR1 SGHRS and CDR2 YFSETQ. Trimming at V came to 2 bases and at J to 5 bases, leaving 10 bases not matched to a gene. The CDR3 contains 16 residues. The CDR3 coding sequence is TGCGCCAGCAGCTTCGTGGTTAGCGGGGGAGACGAGACCCAGTACTTC. Translation gives CASSFVVSGGDETQYF.

The J gene is TRBJ2-1, the V gene TRBV4-3; the match to TRBD2 covers 8 bases. Germline-derived CDR1 and CDR2 are LGHNA and YSLEER. The length of the CDR3 is 15 residues. Trimming removed 1 base from V and 6 bases from J; junction bases left unmatched: 5. In DNA form, the CDR3 reads TGCGCCAGCAGCCAAGGGGCGGGGGGCGGCAATGAGCAGTTCTTC. Translating gives CASSQGAGGGNEQFF.

V and J are TRBV28 and TRBJ2-7, with TRBD1 identical over 8 bases. From germline, CDR1 is MDHEN and CDR2 SYDVKM. Trimming removed 3 bases from V and 3 bases from J; junction bases left unmatched: 1. There are 13 residues in the CDR3. The CDR3 reads CASSFTGGYEQYF. The CDR3 coding sequence is TGTGCCAGCAGTTTTACAGGGGGCTACGAGCAGTACTTC. The whole variable domain, filled in from reference TRBV28 and TRBJ2-7, reads DVKVTQSSRYLVKRTGEKVFLECVQDMDHENMFWYRQDPGLGLRLIYFSYDVKMKEKGDIPEGYSVSREKKERFSLILESASTNQTSMYLCASSFTGGYEQYFGPGTRLTVT.

The V gene is TRBV4-2, the J gene TRBJ1-2, with unresolved D. Germline V CDR1 and CDR2: LGHNA, YNFKEQ. The CDR3 consists of 11 residues. The V gene lost 6 bases and the J gene lost 5 bases, with 7 bases spanning the gap. The CDR3 coding sequence is TGTGCCAGCAGTCTGGGATATGGCTACACCTTC. Its translation is CASSLGYGYTF.

V gene TRBV19 combines with J gene TRBJ1-6; the D is unclear. Germline V gene data show CDR1 as LNHDA and CDR2 as SQIVND (reference sequence). This CDR3 has 12 residues. Trimming took off 3 bases at V and 10 bases at J, with 7 bases between the two ends. In DNA, the CDR3 is TGTGCCAGTAGTATTAGTGGCTCACCCCTCCACTTT. This gives the protein CASSISGSPLHF.

The table lists this clone with a few counts. This rearrangement joins TRBV7-2 to TRBJ2-2; TRBD1 aligns across 9 bases. CDR1 and CDR2 (germline): SGHTA, FQGNSA. There are 15 residues in the CDR3. Trimming at V came to 5 bases and at J to 6 bases, leaving 7 bases not matched to a gene. As DNA, the CDR3 is TGTGCCAGCAGCCGGACCGGGACAGGGCCCGGGGAGCTGTTTTTT. This translates into CASSRTGTGPGELFF.

This chain joins TRBV28 and TRBJ1-6; possible D gene TRBD1, 5 bases. Trimming took 3 bases from V and 9 from J, leaving 15 bases between them. Germline assignment: CDR1 MDHEN and CDR2 SYDVKM. The CDR3 sequence is 15 residues long. CDR3 bases: TGTGCCAGCAGTTTCCCCAGGGATTACAGTTCACCCCTCCACTTT. Its translation is CASSFPRDYSSPLHF.

This clone is a singleton in its sample. The rearrangement links TRBV5-1 to TRBJ2-2; 8 bases map to TRBD2. There are 18 residues in the CDR3. V shed 3 bases, J shed 4 bases, and the junction held 14 bases outside the gene matches. Germline V gene sequence: CDR1 SGHRS, CDR2 YFSETQ. The CDR3 protein is CASSSIEQRGSSTGELFF. The DNA of the CDR3 is TGCGCCAGCAGCTCCATTGAGCAGCGGGGGTCGTCCACCGGGGAGCTGTTTTTT.

The rearrangement links TRBV21-1 to TRBJ1-4. TRBV21-1 is annotated as a pseudogene. The CDR3 runs 15 residues. The DNA of the CDR3 is TGTGCCAGCAGCAAAAGGAACGGGATTAATGAAAAACTGTTTTTT. Residues: CASSKRNGINEKLFF.

This chain uses TRBV5-1 with TRBJ2-7; D ambiguous. The V end was cut by 0 bases, the J end by 1 base, with 17 bases between. The CDR3 extends over 17 amino acids. CDR1 is SGHRS and CDR2 is YFSETQ in the germline V gene. In nucleotides, the CDR3 is TGCGCCAGCAGCTTGGCTCCCGCTTCGGAGTTTTCCTACGAGCAGTACTTC. Translation: CASSLAPASEFSYEQYF.

The V and J genes are TRBV27 and TRBJ2-3; 9 nucleotides line up with TRBD2. V lost 2 bases to trimming and J lost 0 bases; unmatched junction nucleotides: 6. CDR3 length equals 17 residues. Germline V gene lookup returns CDR1 MNHEY and CDR2 SMNVEV (reference sequence). DNA of the CDR3: TGTGCCAGCAGTTTACTTGCGGGGGGGGCTAGCACAGATACGCAGTATTTT. This sequence encodes CASSLLAGGASTDTQYF.

This chain uses TRBV24-1 with TRBJ2-2; D possibly corresponds to TRBD1 (6 bases). This CDR3 spans 16 amino acids. The V and J ends lost 0 bases and 0 bases respectively, with 7 bases between them. Looked up from germline, CDR1 is KGHDR and CDR2 is SFDVKD. The CDR3 DNA follows: TGTGCCACCAGTGATTTGAGGGACACGAACACCGGGGAGCTGTTTTTT. Its protein product is CATSDLRDTNTGELFF.

This clone occurred a few times. V gene TRBV19 combines with J gene TRBJ2-7; D is ambiguous. The CDR3 runs 11 residues. Trimming cost V 6 bases and J 4 bases, with 7 bases left between them. Germline assignment: CDR1 LNHDA and CDR2 SQIVND (reference sequence). CDR3 sequence (DNA): TGTGCCAGTAGCACCTTTTACGAGCAGTACTTC. Encoded protein: CASSTFYEQYF.

The chain is built from TRBV4-2 and TRBJ1-3; D may be TRBD1 (5 bases). Germline V gene data show CDR1 as LGHNA and CDR2 as YNFKEQ. V shed 5 bases and J shed 4 bases, with 15 bases lying between them. The CDR3 spans 15 residues. CDR3 amino acids: CASSVEQGDGNTIYF. DNA for the CDR3: TGTGCCAGCAGCGTTGAGCAGGGCGACGGAAACACCATATATTTT.

This clone was seen a single time. The chain carries TRBV11-2 and TRBJ2-5; weak D call: TRBD2 (6 bases). CDR3 size: 15 residues. V gave up 1 base and J gave up 1 base, with 10 bases separating them. Germline values: CDR1 SGHAT, CDR2 FQNNGV. CDR3 protein: CASSLGGTVQETQYF. Here the CDR3 DNA reads TGTGCCAGCAGCTTAGGCGGGACGGTCCAAGAGACCCAGTACTTC.

The chain carries TRBV6-2 or TRBV6-3 and TRBJ1-1; 7 nucleotides match TRBD1. The CDR3 spans 14 residues. Germline V CDR1 and CDR2: MNHEY, SVGEGT. V shed 6 bases and J 6 bases; nucleotides not matched to a gene: 10. Here the CDR3 DNA reads TGTGCCAGCAGCGCCAAACAGGGGCTCCCTGAAGCTTTCTTT. The encoded protein is CASSAKQGLPEAFF.

This chain uses TRBV4-2 with TRBJ2-6, with D perhaps matching TRBD1 (6 bases). This CDR3 comprises 15 residues. Germline V gene data show CDR1 as LGHNA and CDR2 as YNFKEQ. The V gene lost 2 bases and the J gene lost 1 base, with 6 bases spanning the gap. This chain's CDR3 is CASSQTGSGANVLTF. The CDR3 DNA reads TGTGCCAGCAGCCAAACAGGGTCTGGGGCCAACGTCCTGACTTTC.

CDR3 residues: CASSLTFRGAWDTGELFF. DNA of the CDR3: TGTGCCAGCAGTTTAACGTTTCGAGGGGCCTGGGACACCGGGGAGCTGTTTTTT. V usage is TRBV7-2 and J usage is TRBJ2-2, with D perhaps given as TRBD1 or TRBD2 (5 bases each). Germline CDR1 SGHTA, CDR2 FQGNSA. Between the trimmed V and J ends, which lost 6 bases and 3 bases, there was a span of 23 bases. This CDR3 contains 18 residues.

This rearrangement joins TRBV5-1 to TRBJ2-5; TRBD2 aligns across 7 bases. V was clipped by 3 bases and J by 1 base; unmatched bases: 6. The CDR3 covers 15 residues. Germline lookup yields CDR1 SGHRS and CDR2 YFSETQ. The CDR3 loop reads CASSWGAGTQETQYF. CDR3 nucleotide sequence: TGCGCCAGCAGCTGGGGAGCGGGGACCCAAGAGACCCAGTACTTC.

This clone was counted a single time. This sample also contains other DNA sequences that code for the same CDR3. The V call is TRBV18, the J call TRBJ1-1; D uncertain. CDR1 is KGHSH and CDR2 is LQKENI in the germline V gene. The CDR3 contains 13 residues. Trimming removed 2 bases from V and 0 bases from J, with 4 bases in between. The chain's CDR3 is CASSPGLNTEAFF. The CDR3 nucleotides are TGTGCCAGCTCACCAGGGCTGAACACTGAAGCTTTCTTT. The full variable domain, rest sourced from reference TRBV18 and TRBJ1-1, is NAGVMQNPRHLVRRRGQEARLRCSPMKGHSHVYWYRQLPEEGLKFMVYLQKENIIDESGMPKERFSAEFPKEGPSILRIQQVVRGDSAAYFCASSPGLNTEAFFGQGTRLTVV.

The chain recombines TRBV11-2 with TRBJ2-7, with 7 bases matching TRBD1. Germline assignment: CDR1 SGHAT and CDR2 FQNNGV. The trim removed 5 bases at V and 1 base at J, leaving 5 bases unmatched. The CDR3 spans 14 residues. DNA of the CDR3: TGTGCCAGCAGCGGACAGGAGACGTCCTACGAGCAGTACTTC. This gives the protein CASSGQETSYEQYF.